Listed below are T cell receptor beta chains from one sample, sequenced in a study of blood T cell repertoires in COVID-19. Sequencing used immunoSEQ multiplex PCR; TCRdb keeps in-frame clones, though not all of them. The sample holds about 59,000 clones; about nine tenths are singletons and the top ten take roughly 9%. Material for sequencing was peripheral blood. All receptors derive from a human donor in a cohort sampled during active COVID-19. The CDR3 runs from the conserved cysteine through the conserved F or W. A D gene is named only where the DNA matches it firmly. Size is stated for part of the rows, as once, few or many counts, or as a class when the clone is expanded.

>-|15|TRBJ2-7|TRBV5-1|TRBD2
CASSAGLAVLREQYF
TGCGCCAGCAGCGCGGGACTAGCGGTTTTGAGGGAGCAGTACTTC
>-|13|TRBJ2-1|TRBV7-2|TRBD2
CASRLAGYNEQFF
TGTGCCAGCAGACTAGCGGGGTACAATGAGCAGTTCTTC
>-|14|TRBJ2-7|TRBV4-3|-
CASSQDTLNGEQYF
TGCGCCAGCAGCCAAGATACCCTAAACGGTGAGCAGTACTTC
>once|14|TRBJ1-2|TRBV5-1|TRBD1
CASSPDGTVYGYTF
TGCGCCAGCAGCCCTGATGGGACAGTCTATGGCTACACCTTC
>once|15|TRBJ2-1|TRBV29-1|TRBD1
CSVSPRDRPYNEQFF
TGCAGCGTTTCACCACGGGACAGACCCTACAATGAGCAGTTCTTC
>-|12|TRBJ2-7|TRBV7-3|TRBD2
CASSYRRGEQYF
TGTGCCAGCAGCTATAGGCGGGGGGAGCAGTACTTC
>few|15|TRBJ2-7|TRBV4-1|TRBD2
CASSQDGAGGYEQYF
TGCGCCAGCAGCCAAGATGGAGCGGGGGGATACGAGCAGTACTTC
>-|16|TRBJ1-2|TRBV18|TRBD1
CASSPTLAQGVGGYTF
TGTGCCAGCTCGCCGACCCTAGCACAGGGGGTCGGGGGCTACACCTTC
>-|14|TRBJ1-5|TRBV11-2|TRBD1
CASSPDRGNQPQHF
TGTGCCAGCAGCCCGGACAGGGGAAATCAGCCCCAGCATTTT
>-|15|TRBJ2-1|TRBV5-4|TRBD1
CASSAGQGTYNEQFF
TGTGCCAGCAGCGCGGGACAGGGAACCTACAATGAGCAGTTCTTC
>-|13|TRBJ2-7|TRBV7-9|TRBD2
CASSFDGGYEQYF
TGTGCCAGCAGCTTCGACGGGGGGTACGAGCAGTACTTC
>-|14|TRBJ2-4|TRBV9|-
CASSTDRDLGIQYF
TGTGCCAGCAGCACGGACCGGGATCTTGGCATTCAGTACTTC
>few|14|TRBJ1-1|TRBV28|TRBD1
CASSSTGWVTEAFF
TGTGCCAGCAGCTCGACAGGGTGGGTCACTGAAGCTTTCTTT
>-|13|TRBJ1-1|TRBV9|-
CARVGGPNTEAFF
TGTGCCAGGGTCGGGGGGCCGAACACTGAAGCTTTCTTT
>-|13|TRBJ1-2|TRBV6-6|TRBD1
CASSPDRGSGYTF
TGTGCCAGCAGCCCGGACAGGGGAAGTGGCTACACCTTC
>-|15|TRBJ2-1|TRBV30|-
CAWARGWSSYNEQFF
TGTGCCTGGGCTAGGGGTTGGAGCTCCTACAATGAGCAGTTCTTC
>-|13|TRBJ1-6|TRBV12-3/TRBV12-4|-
CASRDAGNSPLHF
TGTGCCAGCAGAGACGCAGGGAACTCACCCCTCCACTTT
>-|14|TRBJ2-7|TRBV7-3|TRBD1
CASSLSGQGYEQYF
TGTGCCAGCAGCTTAAGCGGACAGGGGTACGAGCAGTACTTC
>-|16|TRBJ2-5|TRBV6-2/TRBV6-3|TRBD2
CASSYRLAGQQETQYF
TGTGCCAGCAGTTACCGACTAGCGGGCCAACAAGAGACCCAGTACTTC
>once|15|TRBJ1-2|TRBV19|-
CASSDRRGSVGGYTF
TGTGCCAGTAGTGACCGCAGGGGCTCGGTTGGTGGCTACACCTTC
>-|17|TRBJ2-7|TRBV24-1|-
CATSDSGGTGVLYEQYF
TGTGCCACCAGTGACTCCGGGGGAACAGGGGTGTTGTACGAGCAGTACTTC
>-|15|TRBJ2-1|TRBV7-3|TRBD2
CASSLGLGRRNEQFF
TGTGCCAGCAGCCTAGGACTAGGACGGCGCAATGAGCAGTTCTTC
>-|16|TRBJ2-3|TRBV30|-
CAWSGHWGKSTDTQYF
TGTGCCTGGAGTGGGCATTGGGGCAAAAGCACAGATACGCAGTATTTT
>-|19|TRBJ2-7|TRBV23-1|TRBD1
CASSPCAGQAPYLSYEQYF
TGCGCCAGCAGCCCATGTGCGGGACAGGCTCCCTACCTCTCCTACGAGCAGTACTTC
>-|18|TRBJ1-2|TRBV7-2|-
CASSPRGGATHFSYGYTF
TGTGCCAGCAGCCCCCGTGGGGGGGCTACCCATTTTAGCTATGGCTACACCTTC
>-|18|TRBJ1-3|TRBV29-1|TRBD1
CSATATGQGGYSGNTIYF
TGCAGCGCCACCGCCACGGGACAGGGGGGGTACTCTGGAAACACCATATATTTT
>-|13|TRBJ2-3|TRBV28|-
CASTLLSTDTQYF
TGTGCCAGCACCTTACTGTCCACAGATACGCAGTATTTT
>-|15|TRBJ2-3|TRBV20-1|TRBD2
CSASRPSGVTDTQYF
TGCAGTGCTAGTAGACCTAGCGGGGTCACAGATACGCAGTATTTT
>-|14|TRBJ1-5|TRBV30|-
CAWSSGGVNQPQHF
TGTGCCTGGAGTTCGGGGGGGGTGAATCAGCCCCAGCATTTT
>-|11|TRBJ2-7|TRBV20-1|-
CSASRDYEQYF
TGCAGTGCTAGCCGGGACTACGAGCAGTACTTC
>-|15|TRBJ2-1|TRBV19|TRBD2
CASSTAGGPYNEQFF
TGTGCCAGTAGTACAGCGGGAGGGCCCTACAATGAGCAGTTCTTC
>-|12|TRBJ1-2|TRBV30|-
CAWSRPAYGYTF
TGTGCCTGGAGTAGGCCAGCGTATGGCTACACCTTC
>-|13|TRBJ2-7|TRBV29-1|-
CSVELSGSHEQYF
TGCAGCGTTGAATTGTCAGGGTCCCACGAGCAGTACTTC
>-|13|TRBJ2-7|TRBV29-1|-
CSVQSGAGYEQYF
TGCAGCGTCCAATCAGGAGCGGGCTACGAGCAGTACTTC
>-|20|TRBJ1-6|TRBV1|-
CTSSQEKGPVGGTGPSPLHF
TGCACCAGCAGCCAAGAGAAGGGACCTGTAGGGGGGACAGGGCCTTCACCCCTCCACTTT
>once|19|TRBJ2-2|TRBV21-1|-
CASSKRDPWFRGLGGELFF
TGTGCCAGCAGCAAAAGGGATCCCTGGTTTCGGGGATTGGGCGGGGAGCTGTTTTTT
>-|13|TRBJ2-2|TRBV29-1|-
CSVREMNTGELFF
TGCAGCGTTCGGGAGATGAACACCGGGGAGCTGTTTTTT
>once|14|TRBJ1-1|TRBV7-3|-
CASSLFRGGTEAFF
TGTGCCAGCAGCTTATTCCGGGGGGGCACTGAAGCTTTCTTT
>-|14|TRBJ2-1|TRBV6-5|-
CASGRAGAYNEQFF
TGTGCCAGCGGTCGGGCGGGGGCGTACAATGAGCAGTTCTTC
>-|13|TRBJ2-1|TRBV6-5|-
CASSQRFGNEQFF
TGTGCCAGCAGTCAACGTTTCGGCAATGAGCAGTTCTTC
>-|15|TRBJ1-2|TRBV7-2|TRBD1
CASSLAWTGALGYTF
TGTGCCAGCAGCTTAGCATGGACAGGGGCACTTGGCTACACCTTC